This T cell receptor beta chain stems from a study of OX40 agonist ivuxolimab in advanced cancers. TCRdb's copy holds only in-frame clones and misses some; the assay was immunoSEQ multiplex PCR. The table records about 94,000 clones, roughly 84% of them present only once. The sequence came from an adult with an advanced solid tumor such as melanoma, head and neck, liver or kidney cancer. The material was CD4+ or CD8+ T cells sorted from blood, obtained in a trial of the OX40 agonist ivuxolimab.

The CDR3 DNA follows: TGTGCCAGCAGTGGGGGTCAGGCGTTGAATGAGCAGTTCTTC. It encodes CASSGGQALNEQFF. The chain joins TRBV7-9 to TRBJ2-1, with D perhaps assigned TRBD1 or TRBD2 (5 bases each). CDR3 length equals 14 residues. CDR1 SEHNR and CDR2 FQNEAQ come from the germline V gene (reference sequence). V lost 6 bases and J 7 bases, leaving 16 bases between the germline ends.